This section outlines one TCR beta chain sequence together with its context. Its antigen target is currently unknown. No per-base quality is available; no much larger clone lies one base away. This sample stems from a study of cytomegalovirus exposure and HLA in healthy donors (dated by TCRdb to 2016 to 2017). Background for the entire study: An earlier analysis of approximately 590 of the donors reported roughly 300 Gb of sequence data and some 100 million unique TCR beta sequences from 190 million or so T cells. Roughly 300 gigabases of sequencing data and tens of millions of unique TCR sequences were included in an early release covering about 600 HLA-typed donors. The genetic ancestry cluster associated with self-reported Caucasian donors included about four fifths of the 350 to 500 genotyped donors. The aim of the study was to test whether cataloging public T cell receptors could identify signatures of past pathogen exposure. The study profiled the T cell repertoires of 500 to 800 subjects by immunosequencing and related them to cytomegalovirus serostatus. Along with the roughly 670-subject first cohort, a separate validation cohort of over 90 different subjects was used. The study combined high-throughput TCR immunosequencing, statistical association of individual TCRs with disease status, and machine learning to predict cytomegalovirus infection status. A later analysis re-analyzed previously published TCR beta repertoires from roughly 600 donors and added high-resolution HLA genotyping to study TCR occurrence patterns. The later analysis used no new phenotypic data to find candidate immune exposures, relying instead on TCR beta sequences and their occurrence across donors. In an earlier analysis of a few hundred of the donors, high-throughput TCR beta sequencing was used to judge whether each TCR beta V gene segment behaved as functional or pseudogenic. Donor age, sex, ethnicity and CMV serostatus were compiled alongside the repertoire data. Genome-wide SNP genotypes for about 60% of the roughly 670 donors were used in a later genetic analysis, which treated that subset as a discovery cohort. Every repertoire in the discovery cohort had been generated on one and the same sequencing platform. HLA typing covered class I and class II loci at four-digit resolution. Typing coverage differed by locus: A, B, C, DRB1 and DQB1 were typed in about 620-630 donors, DQA1 in about 510, DPA1 in approximately 610, and DPB1 in roughly 470. About five DR-DQ haplotypes were treated as single units for association and clustering because of strong linkage in the cohort. On average, 235,054 unique TCR beta nucleotide sequences were sequenced per donor among fewer than 500 genotyped donors of the cohort, with roughly 18% of those sequences being non-productive.

Study-wide conclusions, independent of this receptor: Roughly uniform sequencing depth across donors was assumed in presence/absence analyses, although this assumption may not hold. In a later genetic analysis, a missense DCLRE1C variant was associated with V-gene and J-gene trimming of TCR beta chains, and the association was replicated in an independent cohort. This cohort had only TCR beta chains sequenced, and the lack of alpha or paired-chain data limited which features could be detected. Linkage disequilibrium might explain the correlated functional status among segregating V segments, but an unknown experimental factor could not be ruled out. In a later analysis, TCR association rates were found to vary across HLA loci, with the most associated TCRs seen for DRB1 alleles and the fewest for HLA-C alleles. A few of the identified cytomegalovirus-associated TCR beta chains were confirmed in vitro to be specific for cytomegalovirus antigens. In a later genetic analysis, fewer N-insertions in productive TCRs were reported among donors in an Asian-associated ancestry cluster than the approximately 670-donor mean. A later analysis found that HLA-associated TCR beta chains were more clonally expanded and had lower generation probabilities than equally common non-associated chains. For the cohort, immune exposure information was limited to CMV serostatus. Specific HLA alleles were associated with around 18,000 TCR beta sequences at a false discovery rate of 0.05 in a later analysis. An earlier analysis of 587 of the donors showed that most TCR beta V segments appeared in productive rearrangements either about 90% or about 30% of the time, which broadly matched IMGT annotations. Strong co-occurrence of HLA alleles, especially DR and DQ, made assigning TCR associations to individual alleles difficult. It was suggested by the authors that the approach could potentially be generalized to other disease states and immunological phenotypes. A group of highly shared sequence variants was considered likely to be a technical artifact of the sequencing pipeline. In the study, 150 to 200 TCR beta chains were listed as associated with cytomegalovirus. A later analysis found that most CMV-associated TCR beta chains appeared HLA-restricted, with HLA associations seemingly driven largely by CMV exposure. Most TCR sequences were observed very rarely across donors, whereas some public TCRs were present in many individuals. Because counts were too low, about 18 rarely observed V segments, including chromosome 9 orphons, were excluded from the earlier analysis of around 590 of the donors. The classifier was reported to diagnose cytomegalovirus status with high specificity and sensitivity in both the original cohort and the validation cohort. Several of the top co-occurrence clusters appeared to be linked to parvovirus B19, influenza, CMV and Epstein-Barr virus, according to a later analysis. A further reported finding was that TCR beta sequences accurately predicted the HLA-A and HLA-B alleles for most subjects in the first cohort. Because HLA typing was unavailable for some donors at each locus, only the typed subset was used in association tests.

The cohort consisted of some 670 healthy bone marrow donors. Cohort members were all nominally healthy when sampled, although unrecorded immune exposures were likely present. The donor was CMV seronegative and belonged to the group of 350 to 400 seronegative cohort members. Every donor gave a peripheral blood sample, and the peripheral blood mononuclear cells from that sample were used for TCR beta sequencing. The Qiagen DNeasy Blood Extraction Kit was used to extract genomic DNA from the blood cell samples. Libraries were made using the immunoSEQ multiplex PCR assay. For the multiplex PCR, a mixture combining 60 forward primers for TCR Vbeta segments and 13 reverse primers for TCR Jbeta segments was used. Amplification of the CDR3 region of rearranged TCR beta genes was performed with a multiplex PCR assay on genomic DNA. The amplified TCR beta libraries were sequenced on the Illumina HiSeq System as 87-base-pair reads. The study's own analysis went as follows. A later analysis counted some 74 million unique TCR beta chains across the 670 or so repertoires, and some 11 million of these chains were shared by at least two donors. Raw reads were error-corrected and collapsed into unique sequences with a nearest-neighbor algorithm that merged closely related sequences to remove PCR and sequencing errors. CDR3 sequences were aligned to IMGT reference sequences to assign V, D and J gene segments. Each retained sequence needed at least a six-nucleotide match to both a V gene segment and a J gene segment. Rearrangements were classified as productive when the CDR3 lacked stop codons and remained in frame with V and J, and all other rearrangements were classified as non-productive. CDR3 was defined by IMGT convention, running from the second conserved V-encoded cysteine to the conserved J-encoded phenylalanine. Sequences without an unambiguous match to a single V gene segment were excluded from the earlier analysis of about 630 of the donors. In an earlier analysis of about 590 of the donors, a V segment was called functional when productive rearrangements were above 56.7%, and segregating when the standard deviation between donors exceeded 5%. To diagnose cytomegalovirus status from the catalog of TCR beta chain sequences, a statistical classification framework was built. V and J gene assignment, in a later analysis, came from comparing TCR nucleotide sequences with IMGT/GENE-DB human TR gene sequences. A later analysis assigned CDR3 sequences and most-parsimonious VDJ recombination scenarios with the TCRdist pipeline. A later analysis defined each TCR beta chain by its CDR3 amino acid sequence plus V-gene family, and excluded reads lacking a unique V-gene family. To address suspected cross-contamination and a sequencing artifact, a later analysis removed 450 to 700 highly shared, low-generation-probability nucleotide sequences. In a later analysis, a clonal expansion index was calculated for each public chain from normalized within-repertoire ranks of inferred template counts. Generation probabilities in a later analysis came from a VDJ recombination model fitted to out-of-frame rearrangements, and those results were checked against IGoR. In a later analysis, hypergeometric tests were used to score TCR-TCR, TCR-HLA and TCR-CMV co-occurrence, with a repertoire-size bias correction applied to TCR pairs. A later analysis estimated false discovery rates by permuting HLA or CMV assignments 20 times. A later analysis grouped co-occurring TCRs with DBSCAN, adding TCRdist sequence similarity when clustering within HLA-allele-positive subsets. Repertoires with fewer than 30,000 or more than 120,000 public chains, plus five repertoires with anomalous nucleotide sharing, were excluded from co-occurrence clustering. TCRdb re-hosts the immuneACCESS table, in-frame sequences only. Its copies lack some clones; in the studies checked, an unresolved V gene accounts for under half of them, and the cause for the rest is not known. The DNA was the basis for D and trimming; V, J and clone size are from that table. Here the sample has approximately 150,000 clones; approximately 67% occur a single time. The ten largest clonotypes hold under 7.5% of the sample.

The sample was PBMCs. This clonotype was obtained from a woman aged 55-70 years in good health and CMV-seronegative.

The CDR3 amino acid sequence is: CASSDFYEQYF. The nucleotide sequence reads as follows: TGTGCCAGCAGTGACTTTTACGAGCAGTACTTC. The chain couples TRBV27 to TRBJ2-7; no D gene can be assigned with confidence. The cysteine opens and the phenylalanine closes a CDR3 of 11 amino acids. CDR3 DNA is the only sequence kept; it has 33 bases, read in frame from the first base. Trimming at the junction amounts to 5 bases on V and 4 bases on J, and the germline ends lie 6 bases apart. The germline V gene (reference sequence) specifies MNHEY as CDR1 and SMNVEV as CDR2.